This T cell receptor beta chain was found in a study of cytomegalovirus exposure and HLA in healthy donors (dated by TCRdb to the late 2010s). About the full investigation: An earlier analysis of around 600 of the donors reported more than 250 Gb of sequence data and 100 million to 130 million unique TCR beta sequences from 150 million to 200 million T cells. Roughly 300 gigabases of sequencing data and 70 million to 100 million unique TCR sequences were included in an early release covering roughly 600 HLA-typed donors. The genetic ancestry cluster associated with self-reported Caucasian donors included 81% of the roughly 400 genotyped donors. The aim of the study was to test whether cataloging public T cell receptors could identify signatures of past pathogen exposure. The study profiled the T cell repertoires of about 720 subjects by immunosequencing and related them to cytomegalovirus serostatus. Besides the first cohort of about 730 subjects, a separate validation cohort made up of 95 to 150 different subjects was used. The study combined high-throughput TCR immunosequencing, statistical association of individual TCRs with disease status, and machine learning to predict cytomegalovirus infection status. In a later analysis, previously published TCR beta repertoires from 670 or so donors were re-analyzed and high-resolution HLA genotyping was added so that TCR occurrence patterns could be studied. The later analysis used no new phenotypic data to find candidate immune exposures, relying instead on TCR beta sequences and their occurrence across donors. An earlier analysis of several hundred of the donors applied high-throughput TCR beta sequencing to assess whether each TCR beta V gene segment acted as functional or pseudogenic. Donor age, sex, ethnicity and CMV serostatus were compiled together with the repertoire data. A later genetic analysis took genome-wide SNP genotypes for about 60% of the roughly 670 donors and used that subset as a discovery cohort. All discovery cohort repertoires had been generated using a single sequencing platform. HLA typing covered class I and class II loci at four-digit resolution. The number of typed donors differed by locus: 629-630 for A, B, C, DRB1 and DQB1; 522 for DQA1; 606 for DPA1; and approximately 450 for DPB1. Roughly 5 DR-DQ haplotypes were treated as single units for association and clustering because of strong linkage in the cohort. Among about 400 genotyped donors of the cohort, an average of approximately 240,000 unique TCR beta nucleotide sequences was sequenced per donor, of which roughly 18% were non-productive.

The paper as a whole reports these results and caveats: The study gave a list of 150 to 200 TCR beta chains associated with cytomegalovirus. A group of highly shared sequence variants was considered likely to be a technical artifact of the sequencing pipeline. In vitro tests confirmed that a few of the cytomegalovirus-associated TCR beta chains recognize cytomegalovirus antigens. Seventeen rarely observed V segments, including chromosome 9 orphons, were excluded from the earlier analysis of just under 600 of the donors because counts were too low. A later analysis reported that several top co-occurrence clusters appeared linked to parvovirus B19, influenza, CMV and Epstein-Barr virus. The 87-base-pair reads could not distinguish some IMGT-functional V segments, including TRBV6-2 and TRBV6-3, so those segments were excluded. A further reported finding was that TCR beta sequences accurately predicted the HLA-A and HLA-B alleles for most subjects in the first cohort. In an earlier analysis of over 550 of the donors, most TCR beta V segments were observed in productive rearrangements about 87% or about 30% of the time, broadly matching IMGT annotations. A later genetic analysis associated a missense DCLRE1C variant with V-gene and J-gene trimming of TCR beta chains, and an independent cohort replicated the association. Because HLA typing was missing for some donors at each locus, association tests included only the typed subset. The presence/absence analyses assumed that sequencing depth was roughly uniform across donors, and that assumption may not be true. In this cohort, only TCR beta chains were sequenced, and detectable features were limited by the absence of alpha or paired-chain data. While some public TCRs were present in many individuals, most TCR sequences turned up only very rarely across donors. Most CMV-associated TCR beta chains appeared to be HLA-restricted in a later analysis, and the HLA associations seemed to be driven largely by CMV exposure. For the cohort, immune exposure information was limited to CMV serostatus. It was suggested by the authors that the approach could potentially be generalized to other disease states and immunological phenotypes. Correlated functional status among segregating V segments might be attributable to linkage disequilibrium, but an unknown experimental factor could not be ruled out. Compared with equally common non-associated chains, HLA-associated TCR beta chains in a later analysis were more clonally expanded and had lower generation probabilities. When HLA alleles, especially DR and DQ, strongly co-occurred, attributing TCR associations to individual alleles was difficult. According to a later genetic analysis, donors in an Asian-associated ancestry cluster had fewer N-insertions in productive TCRs than the roughly 700-donor mean. Cytomegalovirus status was reported to be diagnosed by the classifier with high specificity and sensitivity in both the original and validation cohorts. In a later analysis, the rate of TCR association differed among HLA loci, with DRB1 alleles having the most associated TCRs and HLA-C alleles having the fewest. A later analysis associated 15,000 or so TCR beta sequences with specific HLA alleles at a false discovery rate of 0.05.

Library creation used the immunoSEQ multiplex PCR assay. A mixture of 60 forward primers for TCR Vbeta segments and 13 reverse primers for TCR Jbeta segments was used in the multiplex PCR. The CDR3 region of rearranged TCR beta genes was amplified from genomic DNA by a multiplex PCR assay. The Illumina HiSeq System was used to sequence the amplified TCR beta libraries as 87-base-pair reads. The paper's processing steps were these. A later analysis counted 75 million to 100 million unique TCR beta chains across the 700 or so repertoires, and roughly 9.9 million of these chains were shared by at least two donors. Raw reads were error-corrected and collapsed into unique sequences with a nearest-neighbor algorithm that merged closely related sequences to remove PCR and sequencing errors. Alignment of CDR3 sequences to IMGT reference sequences was used to assign V, D and J gene segments. For a sequence to be retained, a match of at least six nucleotides was required to both a V gene segment and a J gene segment. Rearrangements were classified as productive when the CDR3 lacked stop codons and remained in frame with V and J, and all other rearrangements were classified as non-productive. CDR3 was defined by IMGT convention, running from the second conserved V-encoded cysteine to the conserved J-encoded phenylalanine. In an earlier analysis of approximately 590 of the donors, sequences lacking an unambiguous match to a single V gene segment were excluded. An earlier analysis of approximately 590 of the donors called V segments functional above 56.7% productive rearrangements and segregating when the between-donor standard deviation exceeded 5%. To diagnose cytomegalovirus status from the catalog of TCR beta chain sequences, a statistical classification framework was built. In a later analysis, V and J genes were assigned by comparing TCR nucleotide sequences against IMGT/GENE-DB human TR gene sequences. A later analysis assigned CDR3 sequences and most-parsimonious VDJ recombination scenarios with the TCRdist pipeline. In a later analysis, each TCR beta chain was defined by its CDR3 amino acid sequence together with its V-gene family, and reads without a unique V-gene family were excluded. To address suspected cross-contamination and a sequencing artifact, a later analysis removed a few hundred highly shared, low-generation-probability nucleotide sequences. For each public chain, a later analysis derived a clonal expansion index from normalized ranks of inferred template counts within each repertoire. In a later analysis, generation probabilities were computed using a VDJ recombination model fitted to out-of-frame rearrangements, and the results were checked against IGoR. In a later analysis, TCR-TCR, TCR-HLA and TCR-CMV co-occurrence was scored with hypergeometric tests, and a repertoire-size bias correction was applied to TCR pairs. In a later analysis, false discovery rates were estimated by permuting HLA or CMV assignments 20 times. In a later analysis, co-occurring TCRs were grouped with DBSCAN, and TCRdist sequence similarity was added when clustering was performed within HLA-allele-positive subsets. Repertoires with fewer than 30,000 or more than 120,000 public chains, plus five repertoires with anomalous nucleotide sharing, were excluded from co-occurrence clustering. This is the immuneACCESS table as TCRdb keeps it, with only in-frame sequences that have V and J called. A part of the clones is gone; compared with another copy, unresolved V genes explain less than half, and the rest is unexplained. The V and J calls and clone size come from that table; D and trimming were worked out from the DNA. Per the sample table, the count is 75,000 to 90,000 clones. Roughly 1.5% of the sample is in the top ten clones.

After removal of 10 bases from V and 4 bases from J, the junction retains 10 bases not matched to a gene. The CDR3, cysteine through phenylalanine, is 15 amino acids long. The sequence is cut down to CDR3 DNA, 45 bases in frame from base 1. From the germline V gene, CDR1 is ENHRY and CDR2 is SYGVKD. The cohort was made up of around 720 healthy bone marrow donors. All cohort members were sampled while nominally healthy, although unrecorded immune exposures were likely present. The donor tested CMV seronegative and was one of the 352 seronegative cohort members. Every donor gave a peripheral blood sample, and the peripheral blood mononuclear cells from that sample were used for TCR beta sequencing. The Qiagen DNeasy Blood Extraction Kit was used to extract genomic DNA from the blood cell samples. Worth noting for this clone: The antigen this receptor binds is unknown.

Sequenced material: PBMCs. This TCR was sampled from a woman aged 55-70 years in good health and CMV-seronegative. The sequence is built from TRBV10-3 and TRBJ2-1; TRBD2 lines up with 10 middle nucleotides. Here is the DNA: TGTGCCACCCTTGAACTAGCGGGACTATACAATGAGCAGTTCTTC. This yields the protein CATLELAGLYNEQFF.